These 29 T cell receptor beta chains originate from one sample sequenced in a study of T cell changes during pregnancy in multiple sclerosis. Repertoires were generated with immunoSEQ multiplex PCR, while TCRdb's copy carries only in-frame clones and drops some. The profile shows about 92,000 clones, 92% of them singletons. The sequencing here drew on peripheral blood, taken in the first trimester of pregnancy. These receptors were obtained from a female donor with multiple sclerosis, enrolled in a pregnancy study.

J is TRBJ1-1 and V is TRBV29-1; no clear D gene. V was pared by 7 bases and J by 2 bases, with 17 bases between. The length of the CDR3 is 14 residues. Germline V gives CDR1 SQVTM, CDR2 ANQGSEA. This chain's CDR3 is CSAPLPTSNTEAFF. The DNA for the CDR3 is TGCAGCGCCCCTTTGCCTACCTCCAACACTGAAGCTTTCTTT.

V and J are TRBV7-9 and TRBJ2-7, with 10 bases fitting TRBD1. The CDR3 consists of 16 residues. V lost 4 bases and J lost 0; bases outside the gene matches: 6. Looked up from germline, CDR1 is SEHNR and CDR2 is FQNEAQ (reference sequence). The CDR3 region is CASSWTGGLSSYEQYF. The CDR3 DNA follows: TGTGCCAGCAGCTGGACAGGGGGACTTAGCTCCTACGAGCAGTACTTC.

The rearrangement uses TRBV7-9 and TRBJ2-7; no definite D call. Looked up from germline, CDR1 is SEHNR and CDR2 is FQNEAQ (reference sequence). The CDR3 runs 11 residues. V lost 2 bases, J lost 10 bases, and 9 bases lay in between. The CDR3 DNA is TGTGCCAGCAGCTTATCAGATGATCAGTACTTC. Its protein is CASSLSDDQYF. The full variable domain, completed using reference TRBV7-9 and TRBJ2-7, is DTGVSQNPRHKITKRGQNVTFRCDPISEHNRLYWYRQTLGQGPEFLTYFQNEAQLEKSRLLSDRFSAERPKGSFSTLEIQRTEQGDSAMYLCASSLSDDQYFGPGTRLTVT.

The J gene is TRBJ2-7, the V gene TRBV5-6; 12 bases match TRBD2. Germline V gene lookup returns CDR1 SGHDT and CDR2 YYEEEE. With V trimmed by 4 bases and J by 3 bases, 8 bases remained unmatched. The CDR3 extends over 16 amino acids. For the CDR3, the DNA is TGTGCCAGCAGCCTCCGACTAGCGGGAGTGATCTACGAGCAGTACTTC. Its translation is CASSLRLAGVIYEQYF.

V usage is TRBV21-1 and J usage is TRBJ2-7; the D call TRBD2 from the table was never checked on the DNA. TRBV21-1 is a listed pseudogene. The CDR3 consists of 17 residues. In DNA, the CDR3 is TGTGCCAGCACCCAGTGGGGGCTAGCGGGAGTATCCTACGAGCAGTACTTC. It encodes CASTQWGLAGVSYEQYF.

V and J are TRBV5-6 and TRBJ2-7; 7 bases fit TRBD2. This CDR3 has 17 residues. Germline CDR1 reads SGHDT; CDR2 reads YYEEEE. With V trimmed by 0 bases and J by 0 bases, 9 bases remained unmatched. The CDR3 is CASSLAVSWEGSYEQYF. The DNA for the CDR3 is TGTGCCAGCAGCTTGGCCGTGTCGTGGGAGGGCTCCTACGAGCAGTACTTC.

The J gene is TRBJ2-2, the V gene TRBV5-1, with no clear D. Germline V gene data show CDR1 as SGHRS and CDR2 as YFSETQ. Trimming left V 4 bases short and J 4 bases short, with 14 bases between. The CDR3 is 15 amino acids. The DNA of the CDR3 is TGCGCCAGCAGCCACGTTAACGGCGGCACCGGGGAGCTGTTTTTT. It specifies CASSHVNGGTGELFF. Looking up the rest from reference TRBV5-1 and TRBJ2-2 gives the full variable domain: KAGVTQTPRYLIKTRGQQVTLSCSPISGHRSVSWYQQTPGQGLQFLFEYFSETQRNKGNFPGRFSGRQFSNSRSEMNVSTLELGDSALYLCASSHVNGGTGELFFGEGSRLTVL.

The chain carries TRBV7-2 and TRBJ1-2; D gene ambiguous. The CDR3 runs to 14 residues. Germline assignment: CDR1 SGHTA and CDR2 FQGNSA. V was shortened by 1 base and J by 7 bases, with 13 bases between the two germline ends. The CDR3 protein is CASSLVQLGGGYTF. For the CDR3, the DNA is TGTGCCAGCAGCTTAGTCCAATTGGGAGGTGGCTACACCTTC.

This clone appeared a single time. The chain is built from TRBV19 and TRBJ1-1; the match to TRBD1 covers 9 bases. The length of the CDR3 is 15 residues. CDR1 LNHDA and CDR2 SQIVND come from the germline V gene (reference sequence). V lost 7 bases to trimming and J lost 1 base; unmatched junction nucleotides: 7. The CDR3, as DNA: TGTGCCAGTAATAACCCGGGACAGGGGAACACTGAAGCTTTCTTT. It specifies CASNNPGQGNTEAFF.

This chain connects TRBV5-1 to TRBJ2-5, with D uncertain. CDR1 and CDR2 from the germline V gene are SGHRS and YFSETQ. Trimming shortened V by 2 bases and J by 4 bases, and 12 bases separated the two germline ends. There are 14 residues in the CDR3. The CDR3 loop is CASSFYLGRETQYF. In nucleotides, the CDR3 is TGCGCCAGCAGCTTTTATCTGGGCCGAGAGACCCAGTACTTC.

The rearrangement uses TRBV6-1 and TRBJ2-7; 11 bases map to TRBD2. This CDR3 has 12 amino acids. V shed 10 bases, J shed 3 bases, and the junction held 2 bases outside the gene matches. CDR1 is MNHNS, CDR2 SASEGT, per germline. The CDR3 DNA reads TGTGCCATCGGGACTAGCGGCTACGAGCAGTACTTC. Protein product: CAIGTSGYEQYF.

The CDR3 here is CASSLGQGANYGYTF. CDR3 DNA: TGTGCCAGCAGTTTGGGACAGGGAGCTAACTATGGCTACACCTTC. The chain uses TRBV28 and TRBJ1-2, with TRBD1 matching over 9 bases. The junction had 2 bases not matched to a gene; V was cut back by 3 bases and J by 0 bases. Per germline, CDR1 MDHEN and CDR2 SYDVKM. This CDR3 spans 15 amino acids.

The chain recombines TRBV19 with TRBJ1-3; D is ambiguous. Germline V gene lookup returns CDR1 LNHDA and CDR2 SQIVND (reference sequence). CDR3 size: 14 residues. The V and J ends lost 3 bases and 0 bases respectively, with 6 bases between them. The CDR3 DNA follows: TGTGCCAGTAGTATGGGCAGCTCTGGAAACACCATATATTTT. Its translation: CASSMGSSGNTIYF.

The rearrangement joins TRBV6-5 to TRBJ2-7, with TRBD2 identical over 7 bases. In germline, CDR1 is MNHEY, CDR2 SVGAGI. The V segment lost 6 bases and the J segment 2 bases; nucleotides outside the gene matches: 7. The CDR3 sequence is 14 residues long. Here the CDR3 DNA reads TGTGCCAGCAGAGGACTAGAAACTACCTACGAGCAGTACTTC. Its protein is CASRGLETTYEQYF.

CDR3 bases: TGCGCCAGCAGGGCTGCGGTATCCTACGAGCAGTACTTC. This translates into CASRAAVSYEQYF. The chain recombines TRBV5-1 with TRBJ2-7; D remains ambiguous. There are 13 residues in the CDR3. With 5 bases removed from V and 1 base from J, the gap between germline ends came to 10 bases. CDR1 is SGHRS and CDR2 is YFSETQ in the germline V gene.

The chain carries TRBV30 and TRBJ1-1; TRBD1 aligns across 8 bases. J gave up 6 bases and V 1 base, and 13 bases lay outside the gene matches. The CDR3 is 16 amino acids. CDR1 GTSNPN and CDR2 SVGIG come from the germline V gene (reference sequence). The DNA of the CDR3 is TGTGCCTGGAGTGCGGTAGACAGGGGAGAGTGGGCTGAAGCTTTCTTT. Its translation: CAWSAVDRGEWAEAFF.

The CDR3 region is CASSTAGYNEQFF. The CDR3 DNA reads TGTGCCAGTAGTACCGCGGGTTACAATGAGCAGTTCTTC. The V gene is TRBV19, the J gene TRBJ2-1; D may be TRBD2 (5 bases). The CDR3 is 13 residues long. The germline V gene has CDR1 LNHDA and CDR2 SQIVND (reference sequence). Trimming removed 4 bases at V and 4 bases at J, with 8 bases between.

Here the CDR3 reads CASSLNQVTEAFF. As DNA, the CDR3 is TGTGCCAGCAGCTTAAATCAGGTTACTGAAGCTTTCTTT. The V and J genes are TRBV7-7 and TRBJ1-1, with unresolved D. Germline V gene sequence: CDR1 SSHAT, CDR2 FNYEAQ (reference sequence). CDR3 length equals 13 residues. Trimming shortened V by 2 bases and J by 5 bases, and 9 bases separated the two germline ends. Full variable domain (remainder filled in from reference TRBV7-7 and TRBJ1-1): GAGVSQSPRYKVTKRGQDVTLRCDPISSHATLYWYQQALGQGPEFLTYFNYEAQPDKSGLPSDRFSAERPEGSISTLTIQRTEQRDSAMYRCASSLNQVTEAFFGQGTRLTVV.

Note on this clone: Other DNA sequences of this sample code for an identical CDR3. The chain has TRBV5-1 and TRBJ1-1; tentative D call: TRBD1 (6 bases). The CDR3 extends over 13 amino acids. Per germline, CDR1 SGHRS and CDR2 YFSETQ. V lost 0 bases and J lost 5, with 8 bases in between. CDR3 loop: CASSLAQGTEAFF. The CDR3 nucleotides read TGCGCCAGCAGCTTGGCACAGGGAACTGAAGCTTTCTTT.

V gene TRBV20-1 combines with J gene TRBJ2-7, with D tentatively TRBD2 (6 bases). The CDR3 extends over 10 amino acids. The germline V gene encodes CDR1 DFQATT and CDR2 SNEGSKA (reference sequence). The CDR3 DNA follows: TGCAGCGCAGGGACTGTGGAGCAGTACTTC. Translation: CSAGTVEQYF.

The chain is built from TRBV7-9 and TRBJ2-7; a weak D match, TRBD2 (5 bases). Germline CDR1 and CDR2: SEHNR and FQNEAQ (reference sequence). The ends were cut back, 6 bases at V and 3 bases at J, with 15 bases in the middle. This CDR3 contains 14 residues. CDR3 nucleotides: TGTGCCAGCAGTGGAGGAAAGGGCGACTACGAGCAGTACTTC. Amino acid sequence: CASSGGKGDYEQYF.

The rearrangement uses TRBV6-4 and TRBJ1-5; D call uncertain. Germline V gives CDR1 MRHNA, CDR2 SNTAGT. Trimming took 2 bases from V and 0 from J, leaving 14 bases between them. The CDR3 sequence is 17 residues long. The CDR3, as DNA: TGTGCCAGCAGTGACCGAAATGGCAGGTCTAGCAATCAGCCCCAGCATTTT. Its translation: CASSDRNGRSSNQPQHF.

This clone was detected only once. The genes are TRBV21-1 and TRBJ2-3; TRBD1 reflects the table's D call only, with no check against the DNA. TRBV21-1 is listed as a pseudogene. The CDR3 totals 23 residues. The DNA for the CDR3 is TGTGCCAGCATCATCCCGGGACAGGGGGCCCTGGTACGTGATATTTCTAGCACAGATACGCAGTATTTT. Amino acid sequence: CASIIPGQGALVRDISSTDTQYF.

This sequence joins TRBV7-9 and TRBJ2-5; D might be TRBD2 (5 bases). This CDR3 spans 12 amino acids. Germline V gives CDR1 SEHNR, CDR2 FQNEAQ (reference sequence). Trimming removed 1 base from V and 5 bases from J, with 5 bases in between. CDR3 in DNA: TGTGCCAGCAGCTTAGGGAGGGAGACCCAGTACTTC. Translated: CASSLGRETQYF.

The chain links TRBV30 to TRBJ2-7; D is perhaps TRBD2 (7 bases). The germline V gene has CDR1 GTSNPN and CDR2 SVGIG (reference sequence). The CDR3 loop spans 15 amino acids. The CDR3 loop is CAHGDGGGSAYEQYF. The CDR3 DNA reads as TGTGCTCATGGAGATGGGGGGGGCTCTGCCTACGAGCAGTACTTC.

The CDR3 nucleotides read TGTGCCAGTAGTGCGAACAGGGGGCCGGACACTGAAGCTTTCTTT. Translating it yields CASSANRGPDTEAFF. The J gene is TRBJ1-1, the V gene TRBV19; 9 bases line up with TRBD1. The CDR3 is 15 amino acids. After removal of 5 bases from V and 3 bases from J, the junction contained 7 bases not matched to a gene. The germline CDR1 and CDR2 sequences are LNHDA and SQIVND (reference sequence).

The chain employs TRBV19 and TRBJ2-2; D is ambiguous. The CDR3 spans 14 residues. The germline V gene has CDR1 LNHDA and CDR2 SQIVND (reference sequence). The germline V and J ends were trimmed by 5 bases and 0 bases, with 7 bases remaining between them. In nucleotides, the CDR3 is TGTGCCAGTAGTTACACAGCGAACACCGGGGAGCTGTTTTTT. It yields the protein CASSYTANTGELFF. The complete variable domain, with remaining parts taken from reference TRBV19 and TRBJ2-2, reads DGGITQSPKYLFRKEGQNVTLSCEQNLNHDAMYWYRQDPGQGLRLIYYSQIVNDFQKGDIAEGYSVSREKKESFPLTVTSAQKNPTAFYLCASSYTANTGELFFGEGSRLTVL.

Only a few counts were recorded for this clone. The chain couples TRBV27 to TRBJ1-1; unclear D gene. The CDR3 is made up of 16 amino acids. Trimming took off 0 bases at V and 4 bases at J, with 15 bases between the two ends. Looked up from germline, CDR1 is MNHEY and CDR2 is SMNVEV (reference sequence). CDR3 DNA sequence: TGTGCCAGCAGTTTATCCCGCACAGCCTCTGGCACTGAAGCTTTCTTT. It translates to CASSLSRTASGTEAFF.

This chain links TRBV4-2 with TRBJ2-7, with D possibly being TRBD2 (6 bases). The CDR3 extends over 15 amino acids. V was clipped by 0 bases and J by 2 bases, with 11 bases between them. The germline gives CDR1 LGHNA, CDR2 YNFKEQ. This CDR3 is CASSQDLGGAYEQYF. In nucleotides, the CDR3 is TGTGCCAGCAGCCAAGATCTGGGAGGAGCCTACGAGCAGTACTTC.